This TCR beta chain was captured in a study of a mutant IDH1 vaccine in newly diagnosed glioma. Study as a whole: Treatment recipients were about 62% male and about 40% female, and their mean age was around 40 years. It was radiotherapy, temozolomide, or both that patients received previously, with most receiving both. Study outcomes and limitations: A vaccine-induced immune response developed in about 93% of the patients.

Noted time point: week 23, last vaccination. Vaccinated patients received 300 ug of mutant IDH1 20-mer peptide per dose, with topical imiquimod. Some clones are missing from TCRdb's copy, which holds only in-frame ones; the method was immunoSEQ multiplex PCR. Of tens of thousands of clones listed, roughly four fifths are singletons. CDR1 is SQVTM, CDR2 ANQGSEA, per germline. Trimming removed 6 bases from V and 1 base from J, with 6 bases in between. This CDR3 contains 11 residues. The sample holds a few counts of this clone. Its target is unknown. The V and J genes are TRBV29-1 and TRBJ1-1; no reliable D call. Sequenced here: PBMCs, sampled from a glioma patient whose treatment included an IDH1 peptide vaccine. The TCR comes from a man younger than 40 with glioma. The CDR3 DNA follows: TGCAGCGTCGCCAAGAACACTGAAGCTTTCTTT. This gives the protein CSVAKNTEAFF.